The 28 T cell receptor beta chains in this list originate from one sample, sequenced in a study of blood T cell repertoires in COVID-19. Generated by immunoSEQ multiplex PCR, the TCRdb table keeps only in-frame clones and is missing some. The sample holds tens of thousands of clones, less than 90% seen once. What was sequenced was peripheral blood. All receptors derive from a human donor in a cohort sampled during active COVID-19.

The chain carries TRBV5-1 and TRBJ2-5; weak D call: TRBD1 (5 bases). Germline assignment: CDR1 SGHRS and CDR2 YFSETQ. This CDR3 comprises 14 residues. V shed 0 bases and J shed 2 bases, with 8 bases lying between them. The CDR3 spells CASSLGTLQETQYF. CDR3 nucleotides: TGCGCCAGCAGCTTGGGGACACTTCAAGAGACCCAGTACTTC.

This clone was detected only once. This chain joins TRBV4-2 and TRBJ2-2, with TRBD2 identical over 11 bases. From germline, CDR1 is LGHNA and CDR2 YNFKEQ. V was clipped by 3 bases and J by 0 bases; unmatched bases: 6. The CDR3 is 18 amino acids. The CDR3 reads CASSQQLAGATNTGELFF. In DNA, the CDR3 is TGTGCCAGCAGCCAGCAACTAGCGGGGGCCACGAACACCGGGGAGCTGTTTTTT.

This chain links TRBV5-1 with TRBJ1-2, with 7 positions matching TRBD1. This CDR3 region has 14 residues. Losses at the gene ends were 5 bases for V and 6 bases for J; bases not matched to a gene: 10. Germline assignment: CDR1 SGHRS and CDR2 YFSETQ. The chain's CDR3 is CASSINRGPDGYTF. In nucleotides, the CDR3 is TGCGCCAGCAGTATCAACAGGGGTCCGGATGGCTACACCTTC.

V gene TRBV18 combines with J gene TRBJ1-4; 9 bases agree with TRBD1. Germline CDR1 and CDR2: KGHSH and LQKENI. V trimming: 0 bases; J trimming: 12 bases; junction bases outside the gene matches: 14. This CDR3 is built from 17 residues. CDR3 sequence (DNA): TGTGCCAGCTCACCACCGACAGGGGGAGCTCTAATGAAGGAACTGTTTTTT. Its translation is CASSPPTGGALMKELFF.

The chain recombines TRBV19 with TRBJ1-2; TRBD1 is a possible D gene (5 bases). The V gene's germline CDR1 is LNHDA and CDR2 SQIVND (reference sequence). Trimming removed 5 bases at V and 1 base at J, with 8 bases between. The CDR3 consists of 13 residues. The CDR3 protein is CASSPDSNYGYTF. The CDR3 DNA reads as TGTGCCAGTAGTCCCGACAGTAACTATGGCTACACCTTC.

This chain joins TRBV6-2 or TRBV6-3 and TRBJ1-2; D is perhaps TRBD1 (6 bases). V was pared by 0 bases and J by 2 bases, with 10 bases between. This CDR3 is 15 amino acids long. Germline-derived CDR1 and CDR2 are MNHEY and SVGEGT. CDR3 bases: TGTGCCAGCAGTTACTCGGGGGCAGCAAACTATGGCTACACCTTC. Translation: CASSYSGAANYGYTF.

The rearrangement joins TRBV18 to TRBJ2-5; 7 bases align to TRBD1. Germline loops: CDR1 KGHSH, CDR2 LQKENI. The CDR3 is made up of 15 amino acids. Germline trimming cut 1 base from V and 5 bases from J; bases unmatched to any gene: 7. CDR3 sequence (DNA): TGTGCCAGCTCACCACTCCCCGACAGGGACGAGACCCAGTACTTC. The encoded protein is CASSPLPDRDETQYF.

This chain's CDR3 is CASHFTLVGGPNTEAFF. CDR3 nucleotide sequence: TGTGCCAGTCATTTCACCCTGGTAGGGGGACCGAACACTGAAGCTTTCTTT. The chain has TRBV2 and TRBJ1-1, with D maybe TRBD1 (6 bases). The ends were cut back, 9 bases at V and 1 base at J, with 24 bases in the middle. This CDR3 is 17 amino acids long. Germline lookup yields CDR1 SNHLY and CDR2 FYNNEI.

The CDR3 DNA follows: TGTGCCAGCAGCCTCCTCGCGGGACGCACAGATACGCAGTATTTT. Translation gives CASSLLAGRTDTQYF. The genes are TRBV7-2 and TRBJ2-3; maybe TRBD2 (6 bases). The CDR3 is made up of 15 amino acids. Germline loops: CDR1 SGHTA, CDR2 FQGNSA. The V gene lost 5 bases and the J gene lost 1 base, with 13 bases spanning the gap.

The chain employs TRBV30 and TRBJ2-1; 7 bases map to TRBD2. The ends lost 0 bases at V and 12 bases at J; junction bases unmatched: 14. This CDR3 has 15 residues. CDR1 and CDR2 (germline): GTSNPN, SVGIG (reference sequence). CDR3 in amino acids: CAWSVRLAAHMGQFF. CDR3 coding DNA: TGTGCCTGGAGTGTCAGGCTAGCGGCCCACATGGGGCAGTTCTTC.

V usage is TRBV5-4 and J usage is TRBJ2-1; TRBD2 agrees at 10 bases. The germline V gene encodes CDR1 SGHNT and CDR2 YYREEE (reference sequence). The CDR3 runs to 15 residues. V shed 0 bases, J shed 9 bases, and the junction held 6 bases outside the gene matches. CDR3 DNA: TGTGCCAGCAGCTTGGTACTAGCGGGATTACGTGAGCAGTTCTTC. Amino acid sequence: CASSLVLAGLREQFF.

This clone was recorded only once. This chain connects TRBV29-1 to TRBJ1-1; 9 positions agree with TRBD1. Trimming cost V 0 bases and J 1 base; bases outside gene matches: 3. CDR3 size: 15 residues. From germline, CDR1 is SQVTM and CDR2 ANQGSEA. The chain's CDR3 is CSVEERTGENTEAFF. The CDR3 bases are TGCAGCGTTGAAGAACGGACAGGGGAGAACACTGAAGCTTTCTTT.

This chain uses TRBV19 with TRBJ2-7, with 10 bases matching TRBD1. This CDR3 is built from 14 residues. Trimming took 6 bases from V and 3 from J; bases not matched to a gene: 5. Germline CDR1 is LNHDA and CDR2 is SQIVND (reference sequence). CDR3 in amino acids: CASSRDRGVYEQYF. CDR3 nucleotides: TGTGCCAGTAGCCGGGACAGGGGAGTCTACGAGCAGTACTTC.

V gene TRBV30 combines with J gene TRBJ1-1; 10 bases match TRBD1. J was trimmed by 7 bases and V by 7 bases; bases with no gene match: 6. Germline V gene data show CDR1 as GTSNPN and CDR2 as SVGIG (reference sequence). The CDR3 runs 12 residues. The CDR3 DNA is TGTGCCTCGACAGGGGGCGCTTTTGAAGCTTTCTTT. This gives the protein CASTGGAFEAFF.

This rearrangement joins TRBV4-2 to TRBJ1-1, with D possibly matching TRBD1 (5 bases). Trimming shortened V by 3 bases and J by 1 base, and 9 bases separated the two germline ends. There are 14 residues in the CDR3. Germline values: CDR1 LGHNA, CDR2 YNFKEQ. CDR3 nucleotide sequence: TGTGCCAGCAGCCAGACCGGACAGAACACTGAAGCTTTCTTT. The encoded protein is CASSQTGQNTEAFF.

The chain combines TRBV2 with TRBJ1-5, with D perhaps matching TRBD1 (6 bases). The CDR3 spans 16 residues. Germline assignment: CDR1 SNHLY and CDR2 FYNNEI. V shed 4 bases and J shed 3 bases, with 16 bases lying between them. The CDR3 protein is CASSVRLQGNNQPQHF. CDR3 nucleotides: TGTGCCAGCAGTGTCAGGCTACAGGGAAACAATCAGCCCCAGCATTTT.

This clone was found once. The DNA of the CDR3 is TGCAGCGTTACTAGCGGGGGGGCCGCAGATACGCAGTATTTT. Protein: CSVTSGGAADTQYF. The gene calls are TRBV29-1 and TRBJ2-3, with TRBD2 matching over 13 bases. This CDR3 is built from 14 residues. V was clipped by 5 bases and J by 4 bases; unmatched bases: 3. Germline assignment: CDR1 SQVTM and CDR2 ANQGSEA.

This clone was seen once. This chain links TRBV28 with TRBJ1-4; TRBD1 is a possible D gene (6 bases). Germline V gene data show CDR1 as MDHEN and CDR2 as SYDVKM. There are 14 residues in the CDR3. V was trimmed by 5 bases and J by 5 bases, leaving 12 bases between them. The CDR3 reads CASSRQVLNEKLFF. The CDR3 DNA is TGTGCCAGCAGTCGACAGGTATTAAATGAAAAACTGTTTTTT.

The chain uses TRBV2 and TRBJ2-6; D call uncertain. The CDR3 spans 15 residues. Germline V CDR1 and CDR2: SNHLY, FYNNEI. Deletions cut 6 bases from V and 0 bases from J, with 9 bases between. CDR3 loop: CASSRRTSGANVLTF. CDR3 DNA sequence: TGTGCCAGCAGCCGTAGAACCTCTGGGGCCAACGTCCTGACTTTC.

This clone has a single count. This chain uses TRBV19 with TRBJ2-1; D is ambiguous. Germline loops: CDR1 LNHDA, CDR2 SQIVND (reference sequence). The CDR3 has 15 amino acids. Between the trimmed V and J ends, which lost 3 bases and 0 bases, there was a span of 9 bases. CDR3 nucleotide sequence: TGTGCCAGTAGTATCCTAGGAGACTCCTACAATGAGCAGTTCTTC. Translating it yields CASSILGDSYNEQFF.

The chain combines TRBV7-8 with TRBJ2-5, with 8 bases matching TRBD2. Looked up from germline, CDR1 is SGHVS and CDR2 is FQNEAQ. V was pared by 5 bases and J by 4 bases, with 3 bases of the junction left unmatched. The CDR3 spans 13 residues. The CDR3 loop reads CASSTGGGETQYF. CDR3 DNA sequence: TGTGCCAGCAGCACCGGGGGGGGAGAGACCCAGTACTTC.

This chain connects TRBV5-4 to TRBJ2-2, with 9 bases identical to TRBD2. Looked up from germline, CDR1 is SGHNT and CDR2 is YYREEE (reference sequence). With V trimmed by 4 bases and J by 5 bases, 6 bases remained unmatched. The CDR3 covers 15 residues. The CDR3, as DNA: TGTGCCAGCAGCACGGGACTAGCTGAGACCGGGGAGCTGTTTTTT. Its translation: CASSTGLAETGELFF. Filled out from reference TRBV5-4 and TRBJ2-2, the complete variable domain reads ETGVTQSPTHLIKTRGQQVTLRCSSQSGHNTVSWYQQALGQGPQFIFQYYREEENGRGNFPPRFSGLQFPNYSSELNVNALELDDSALYLCASSTGLAETGELFFGEGSRLTVL.

The chain has TRBV2 and TRBJ2-3; perhaps TRBD2 as D (6 bases). The CDR3 length is 19 residues. CDR1 and CDR2 from the germline V gene are SNHLY and FYNNEI. Trimming shortened V by 6 bases and J by 2 bases, and 27 bases separated the two germline ends. The CDR3 DNA follows: TGTGCCAGCAGCTCCACCCGTAGGAGGCGGGGAGACAACACAGATACGCAGTATTTT. Translation: CASSSTRRRRGDNTDTQYF. The full variable domain, with the rest looked up from reference TRBV2 and TRBJ2-3, is EPEVTQTPSHQVTQMGQEVILRCVPISNHLYFYWYRQILGQKVEFLVSFYNNEISEKSEIFDDQFSVERPDGSNFTLKIRSTKLEDSAMYFCASSSTRRRRGDNTDTQYFGPGTRLTVL.

Comments on this clone: A read error may produce the germline difference seen at one junction end. This chain links TRBV7-2 with TRBJ2-3, with no clear D. The germline V gene encodes CDR1 SGHTA and CDR2 FQGNSA. The CDR3 is 13 residues long. The CDR3 nucleotides read TGTGCCAGCAGCTTAGCTAGCAGAGATACGCAGTATTTT. Translation: CASSLASRDTQYF.

CDR3 in amino acids: CASSQGLRGTEAFF. In nucleotides, the CDR3 is TGTGCCAGCAGCCAAGGGCTTAGGGGCACTGAAGCTTTCTTT. The chain employs TRBV3-1 (or the pseudogene TRBV3-2) and TRBJ1-1; maybe TRBD1 (5 bases). The CDR3 contains 14 residues. The V and J ends lost 1 base and 4 bases respectively, with 10 bases between them. Germline loops: CDR1 LGHDT, CDR2 YNNKEL (reference sequence).

The rearrangement uses TRBV28 and TRBJ2-3, with 7 bases matching TRBD2. The CDR3 sequence is 14 residues long. V lost 7 bases, J lost 6 bases, and 10 bases stayed unmatched. CDR1 and CDR2 (germline): MDHEN, SYDVKM. DNA of the CDR3: TGTGCCAGCATGGTTGTAGTGGGGGGGGATACGCAGTATTTT. This translates into CASMVVVGGDTQYF. The complete variable domain, with remaining parts taken from reference TRBV28 and TRBJ2-3, reads DVKVTQSSRYLVKRTGEKVFLECVQDMDHENMFWYRQDPGLGLRLIYFSYDVKMKEKGDIPEGYSVSREKKERFSLILESASTNQTSMYLCASMVVVGGDTQYFGPGTRLTVL.

The J gene is TRBJ2-2, the V gene TRBV7-2, with 10 bases aligning to TRBD2. Germline lookup yields CDR1 SGHTA and CDR2 FQGNSA. The CDR3 has 16 residues. After removal of 4 bases from V and 4 bases from J, the junction contained 6 bases not matched to a gene. Here the CDR3 reads CASSSRTSGLTGELFF. The CDR3 nucleotides read TGTGCCAGCAGCTCGCGGACTAGCGGACTCACCGGGGAGCTGTTTTTT.

V usage is TRBV5-7 and J usage is TRBJ2-3, with 9 nucleotides matching TRBD2. TRBV5-7 carries the ORF label, with uncertain function. The CDR3 runs 16 residues. J gave up 6 bases and V 1 base, and 9 bases lay outside the gene matches. CDR3 loop: CASSLTASGMVDTQYF. The DNA for the CDR3 is TGTGCCAGCAGCTTGACGGCTAGCGGGATGGTGGATACGCAGTATTTT.